This T cell receptor beta chain was retrieved from a study of cytomegalovirus exposure and HLA in healthy donors. A note on this clone: Its antigen is undetermined.

Donors showed nominal health when sampled, although they likely had unrecorded immune exposures. Germline V gene data show CDR1 as MRHNA and CDR2 as SNTAGT. Trimming stripped 5 bases from V and 0 bases from J, with 10 bases between. The CDR3 is 14 amino acids. Regarding the study as a whole: Later analysis demonstrated an association between a missense DCLRE1C variant and TCR beta V- and J-gene trimming.

This PCR relied on a set of 60 Vbeta primers and 13 Jbeta primers. In the authors' methods: Later, about 80 million unique TCR beta chains were counted in an analysis, and roughly 10 million of them were shared. Using immunoSEQ multiplex PCR, the repertoire was profiled, and TCRdb retains in-frame clones only, with some absent. Clonal size and the V and J genes are those of that table, whereas D and trimming came from the DNA. The sample has some 150,000 clones, 80% seen once; the top ten hold 2.2%. The gene calls are TRBV6-4 and TRBJ1-1; perhaps TRBD1 as D (5 bases). This sequence originates from a young man in good health and CMV-seronegative. Material: PBMCs. The CDR3 DNA follows: TGTGCCAGCAGTCCATCGACAGTGAACACTGAAGCTTTCTTT. Translating gives CASSPSTVNTEAFF.